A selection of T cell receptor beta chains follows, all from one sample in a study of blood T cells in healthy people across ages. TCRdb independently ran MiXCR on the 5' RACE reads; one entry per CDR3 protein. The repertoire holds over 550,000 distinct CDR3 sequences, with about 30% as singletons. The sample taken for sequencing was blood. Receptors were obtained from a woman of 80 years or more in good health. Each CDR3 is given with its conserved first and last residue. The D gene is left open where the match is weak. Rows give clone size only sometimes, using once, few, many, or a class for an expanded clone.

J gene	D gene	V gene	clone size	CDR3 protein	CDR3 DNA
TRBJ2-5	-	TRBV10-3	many	CAISDQTGRKVETQYF	TGTGCCATCAGTGATCAGACGGGGCGGAAAGTAGAGACCCAGTACTTC
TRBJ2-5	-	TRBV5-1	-	CASGRGNYNEQYF	TGCGCCAGCGGTCGGGGGAATTACAATGAGCAGTACTTC
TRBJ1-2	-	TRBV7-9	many	CASSLGTGQYGYTF	TGTGCCAGCAGCTTAGGGACTGGGCAGTATGGCTACACCTTC
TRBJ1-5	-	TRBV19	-	CASSHLDKPQHF	TGTGCCAGTAGTCATTTGGACAAGCCCCAGCATTTT
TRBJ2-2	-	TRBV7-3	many	CASSPSPGTGELFF	TGTGCCAGCAGCCCATCCCCGGGGACCGGGGAGCTGTTTTTT
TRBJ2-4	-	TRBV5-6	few	CASSLLTRAYNEQYF	TGTGCCAGCAGCTTGTTAACAAGGGCCTACAATGAGCAGTACTTC
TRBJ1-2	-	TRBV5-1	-	CASSPGGRTNYGYTF	TGCGCCAGCAGCCCCGGGGGACGGACGAACTATGGCTACACCTTC
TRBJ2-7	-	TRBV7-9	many	CASSLGQFYEQYF	TGTGCCAGCAGCCTAGGACAGTTTTACGAGCAGTACTTC
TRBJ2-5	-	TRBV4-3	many	CASSQAGRNQETQYF	TGCGCCAGCAGCCAAGCGGGGCGGAACCAAGAGACCCAGTACTTC
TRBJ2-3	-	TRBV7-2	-	CASSLGQHGTDTQYF	TGTGCCAGCAGCTTAGGACAGCACGGCACAGATACGCAGTATTTT
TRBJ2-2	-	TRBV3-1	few	CASSQARTATGELFF	TGTGCCAGCAGCCAAGCCAGGACAGCCACCGGGGAGCTGTTTTTT
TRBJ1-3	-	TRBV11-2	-	CASSRRGASGNTIYF	TGTGCCAGCAGCCGTAGAGGAGCCTCTGGAAACACCATATATTTT
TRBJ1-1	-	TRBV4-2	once	CASSQDTGGTEAFF	TGTGCCAGCAGCCAAGACACGGGAGGCACTGAAGCTTTCTTT
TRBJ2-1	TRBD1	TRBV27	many	CASSLRDRPYNEQFF	TGTGCCAGCAGCCTCCGGGACAGGCCCTACAATGAGCAGTTCTTC
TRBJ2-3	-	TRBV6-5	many	CASSYGGTVATDTQYF	TGTGCCAGCAGTTACGGGGGGACAGTTGCCACAGATACGCAGTATTTT
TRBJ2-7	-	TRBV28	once	CASRGTSPYEQYF	TGTGCCAGCAGGGGGACAAGCCCCTACGAGCAGTACTTC
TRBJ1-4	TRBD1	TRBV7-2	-	CASGSGTGMGTNEKLFF	TGTGCCAGCGGCTCCGGGACAGGGATGGGCACTAATGAAAAACTGTTTTTT
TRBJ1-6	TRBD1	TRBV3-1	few	CASSENRGNSPPHF	TGTGCCAGCAGCGAAAACAGGGGGAATTCACCCCCCCACTTT